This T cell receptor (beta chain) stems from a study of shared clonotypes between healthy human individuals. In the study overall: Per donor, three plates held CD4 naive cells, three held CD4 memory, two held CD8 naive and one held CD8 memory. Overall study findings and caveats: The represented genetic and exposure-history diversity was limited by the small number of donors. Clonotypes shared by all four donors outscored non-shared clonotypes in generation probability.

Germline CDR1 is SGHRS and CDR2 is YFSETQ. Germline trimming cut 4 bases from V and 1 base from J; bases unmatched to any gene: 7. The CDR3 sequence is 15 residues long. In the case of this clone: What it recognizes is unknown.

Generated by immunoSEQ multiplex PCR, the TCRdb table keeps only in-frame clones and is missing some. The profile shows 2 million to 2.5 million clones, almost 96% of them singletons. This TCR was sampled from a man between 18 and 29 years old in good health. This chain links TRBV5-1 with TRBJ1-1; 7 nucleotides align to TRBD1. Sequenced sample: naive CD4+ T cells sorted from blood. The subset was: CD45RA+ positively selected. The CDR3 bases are TGCGCCAGCAGCATTCCCGGGACAGCGAACACTGAAGCTTTCTTT. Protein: CASSIPGTANTEAFF.